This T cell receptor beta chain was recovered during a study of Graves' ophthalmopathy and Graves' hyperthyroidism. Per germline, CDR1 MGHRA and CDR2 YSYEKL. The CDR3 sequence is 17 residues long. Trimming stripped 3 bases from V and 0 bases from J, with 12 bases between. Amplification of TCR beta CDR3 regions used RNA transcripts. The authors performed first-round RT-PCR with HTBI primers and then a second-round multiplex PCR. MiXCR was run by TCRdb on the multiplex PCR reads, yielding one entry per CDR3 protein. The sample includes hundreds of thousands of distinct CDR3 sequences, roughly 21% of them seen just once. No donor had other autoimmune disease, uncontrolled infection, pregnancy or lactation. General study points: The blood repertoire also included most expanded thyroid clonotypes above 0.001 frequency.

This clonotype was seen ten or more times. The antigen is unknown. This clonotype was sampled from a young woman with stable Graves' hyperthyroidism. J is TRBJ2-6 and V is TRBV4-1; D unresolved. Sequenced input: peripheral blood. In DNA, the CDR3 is TGCGCCAGCAGCCAGAGCCCCATCGCCTCTGGGGCCAACGTCCTGACTTTC. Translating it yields CASSQSPIASGANVLTF.